These 29 T cell receptor beta chains originate from one sample sequenced in a study of cytomegalovirus exposure and HLA in healthy donors. Primers included in the PCR were 60 Vbeta and 13 Jbeta primers. Clones were sequenced by immunoSEQ multiplex PCR, and TCRdb holds only the in-frame ones, with some missing. In the table there are some 150,000 clones, around 87% of which are singletons. The material sequenced was PBMCs. The receptors come from a woman under 40 in good health and CMV-seronegative.

The chain joins TRBV29-1 to TRBJ1-2, with D maybe TRBD1 (5 bases). The CDR3 spans 14 residues. The germline V gene has CDR1 SQVTM and CDR2 ANQGSEA. Trimming removed 2 bases at V and 0 bases at J, with 10 bases between. CDR3 sequence reads: CSVETTDSNYGYTF. For the CDR3, the DNA is TGCAGCGTTGAAACGACAGATTCTAACTATGGCTACACCTTC.

V is TRBV18 and J is TRBJ1-1, with 10 bases fitting TRBD1. Germline V gene lookup returns CDR1 KGHSH and CDR2 LQKENI. The junction had 10 bases not matched to a gene; V was cut back by 6 bases and J by 0 bases. This CDR3 has 17 amino acids. The CDR3 DNA sequence: TGTGCCAGCTCCCTGACAGGGGGCGGAAGGATGAACACTGAAGCTTTCTTT. This codes for CASSLTGGGRMNTEAFF. Full variable domain (rest looked up from reference TRBV18 and TRBJ1-1): NAGVMQNPRHLVRRRGQEARLRCSPMKGHSHVYWYRQLPEEGLKFMVYLQKENIIDESGMPKERFSAEFPKEGPSILRIQQVVRGDSAAYFCASSLTGGGRMNTEAFFGQGTRLTVV.

Details on this clone: One end of the junction does not line up with germline, which may come from a read error. The chain has TRBV7-9 and TRBJ1-5, with D unclear. CDR1 and CDR2 from the germline V gene are SEHNR and FQNEAQ (reference sequence). There are 14 residues in the CDR3. The CDR3 protein is CSSSPDGFRSPQHF. The DNA of the CDR3 is TGTTCCAGCAGCCCTGACGGGTTTCGTTCGCCCCAGCATTTT.

The chain recombines TRBV7-2 with TRBJ1-5; D is unresolved. Germline loops: CDR1 SGHTA, CDR2 FQGNSA. CDR3 size: 15 residues. V was trimmed by 2 bases and J by 0 bases, leaving 8 bases between them. The CDR3: CASSLMADSNQPQHF. In nucleotides, the CDR3 is TGTGCCAGCAGCTTAATGGCAGATAGCAATCAGCCCCAGCATTTT. The complete variable domain, with remaining parts taken from reference TRBV7-2 and TRBJ1-5, reads GAGVSQSPSNKVTEKGKDVELRCDPISGHTALYWYRQSLGQGLEFLIYFQGNSAPDKSGLPSDRFSAERTGGSVSTLTIQRTQQEDSAVYLCASSLMADSNQPQHFGDGTRLSIL.

This clone has just a few counts. The chain combines TRBV5-4 with TRBJ1-1; no reliable D call. CDR3 length: 13 residues. CDR1 is SGHNT and CDR2 is YYREEE in the germline V gene (reference sequence). Trimming shortened V by 1 base and J by 1 base, and 5 bases separated the two germline ends. DNA for the CDR3: TGTGCCAGCAGCTTGAGCGAGAACACTGAAGCTTTCTTT. Protein: CASSLSENTEAFF. The full variable domain, rest sourced from reference TRBV5-4 and TRBJ1-1, is ETGVTQSPTHLIKTRGQQVTLRCSSQSGHNTVSWYQQALGQGPQFIFQYYREEENGRGNFPPRFSGLQFPNYSSELNVNALELDDSALYLCASSLSENTEAFFGQGTRLTVV.

The gene calls are TRBV29-1 and TRBJ2-5; possible D gene TRBD2, 5 bases. V was pared by 4 bases and J by 2 bases, with 8 bases between. The germline CDR1 and CDR2 sequences are SQVTM and ANQGSEA. The CDR3 consists of 12 residues. The CDR3, as DNA: TGCAGCGTTGGGCGGGCTCAAGAGACCCAGTACTTC. Its protein product is CSVGRAQETQYF.

This clone was observed a single time. This chain joins TRBV28 and TRBJ2-5; 8 bases are a match to TRBD1. Germline V lookup: CDR1 MDHEN, CDR2 SYDVKM. The CDR3 covers 15 residues. The V gene end was trimmed by 5 bases and the J gene end by 5 bases; junction bases not matched to a gene: 10. CDR3 bases: TGTGCCAGCAGTCCGAGTCGCAGGGGGCGGGAGACCCAGTACTTC. It is translated as CASSPSRRGRETQYF.

J is TRBJ2-5 and V is TRBV2; D is undetermined. Trimming stripped 5 bases from V and 3 bases from J, with 4 bases between. The CDR3 loop spans 11 amino acids. The germline gives CDR1 SNHLY, CDR2 FYNNEI. The CDR3 protein is CASSSEETQYF. In DNA form, the CDR3 reads TGTGCCAGCAGTTCTGAAGAGACCCAGTACTTC. Looking up the rest from reference TRBV2 and TRBJ2-5 gives the full variable domain: EPEVTQTPSHQVTQMGQEVILRCVPISNHLYFYWYRQILGQKVEFLVSFYNNEISEKSEIFDDQFSVERPDGSNFTLKIRSTKLEDSAMYFCASSSEETQYFGPGTRLLVL.

The V call is TRBV9, the J call TRBJ2-3; 10 nucleotides match TRBD2. Germline V gene lookup returns CDR1 SGDLS and CDR2 YYNGEE. The CDR3 is made up of 15 amino acids. V lost 4 bases to trimming and J lost 3 bases; unmatched junction nucleotides: 5. The CDR3 sequence is CASSPRTSGTDTQYF. CDR3 nucleotide sequence: TGTGCCAGCAGCCCCCGGACTAGCGGTACAGATACGCAGTATTTT.

This rearrangement joins TRBV25-1 to TRBJ1-2; D not certain. This CDR3 contains 16 residues. CDR1 is MGHDK, CDR2 SYGVNS, per germline. The V and J ends lost 1 base and 4 bases respectively, with 16 bases between them. The CDR3 nucleotides are TGTGCCAGCAGTGAATTCACGGCGGCGGGGTCCTATGGCTACACCTTC. The encoded protein is CASSEFTAAGSYGYTF.

The rearrangement uses TRBV11-2 and TRBJ1-1; TRBD1 might be the D (6 bases). Germline loops: CDR1 SGHAT, CDR2 FQNNGV. The CDR3 has 14 residues. V gave up 4 bases and J gave up 10 bases, with 19 bases separating them. The CDR3 loop is CASSSGPSQGLAFF. CDR3 coding DNA: TGTGCCAGCAGCTCAGGCCCCTCACAGGGTTTAGCTTTCTTT.

This rearrangement joins TRBV9 to TRBJ2-3; 8 bases are a match to TRBD1. CDR1 SGDLS and CDR2 YYNGEE come from the germline V gene. The CDR3 runs to 15 residues. After removal of 4 bases from V and 3 bases from J, the junction contained 7 bases not matched to a gene. Here the CDR3 DNA reads TGTGCCAGCAGCTTGGACAGGGAGGTAACAGATACGCAGTATTTT. Protein: CASSLDREVTDTQYF. The complete variable domain, with remaining parts taken from reference TRBV9 and TRBJ2-3, reads DSGVTQTPKHLITATGQRVTLRCSPRSGDLSVYWYQQSLDQGLQFLIQYYNGEERAKGNILERFSAQQFPDLHSELNLSSLELGDSALYFCASSLDREVTDTQYFGPGTRLTVL.

The chain uses TRBV10-3 and TRBJ2-1; D possibly corresponds to TRBD2 (5 bases). V was cut by 7 bases and J by 6 bases, with 10 bases left in between. CDR3 size: 12 residues. From germline, CDR1 is ENHRY and CDR2 SYGVKD. CDR3 amino acids: CAITGFGNEQFF. CDR3 nucleotide sequence: TGTGCCATCACGGGGTTCGGCAATGAGCAGTTCTTC.

The CDR3 DNA reads as TGTGCCAGCTCGATCATGCGCGGGAGTTCAGATACGCAGTATTTT. Translating gives CASSIMRGSSDTQYF. This chain connects TRBV18 to TRBJ2-3; 7 nucleotides agree with TRBD2. The CDR3 consists of 15 residues. Germline V gives CDR1 KGHSH, CDR2 LQKENI. J lost 4 bases, V lost 6 bases, and 10 bases had no gene match.

The chain recombines TRBV5-1 with TRBJ1-5; 7 nucleotides line up with TRBD1. From germline, CDR1 is SGHRS and CDR2 YFSETQ. Trimming took 0 bases from V and 3 from J; bases not matched to a gene: 6. The CDR3 loop spans 16 amino acids. The CDR3 nucleotides are TGCGCCAGCAGCTTGGCCGGTACAGGGGTCAATCAGCCCCAGCATTTT. The encoded protein is CASSLAGTGVNQPQHF.

Only one count was recorded for this clone. The chain recombines TRBV28 with TRBJ1-1, with D perhaps matching TRBD1 (5 bases). Per the germline V gene, CDR1 is MDHEN and CDR2 is SYDVKM. The CDR3 length is 12 residues. Trimming took 6 bases from V and 8 from J, leaving 13 bases between them. This chain's CDR3 is CASRGTTREAFF. The CDR3 DNA follows: TGTGCCAGCAGGGGGACTACACGAGAAGCTTTCTTT.

The chain recombines TRBV7-9 with TRBJ1-1, with 8 bases matching TRBD1. CDR1 and CDR2 (germline): SEHNR, FQNEAQ (reference sequence). This CDR3 has 15 residues. The J segment lost 0 bases and the V segment lost 4 bases, leaving 4 bases of the junction unmatched. CDR3 loop: CASSSWTGLNTEAFF. The CDR3 DNA is TGTGCCAGCAGCTCCTGGACAGGGTTGAACACTGAAGCTTTCTTT.

The chain employs TRBV6-1 and TRBJ1-2, with D tentatively TRBD1 (6 bases). Germline V gene data show CDR1 as MNHNS and CDR2 as SASEGT. V was trimmed by 7 bases and J by 1 base, leaving 13 bases between them. This CDR3 region has 14 residues. The CDR3 DNA reads as TGTGCCAGCACTCGGACAGACATTAACTATGGCTACACCTTC. Its protein is CASTRTDINYGYTF.

This chain links TRBV5-6 with TRBJ2-5; 7 bases are a match to TRBD1. The CDR3 extends over 18 amino acids. CDR1 is SGHDT, CDR2 YYEEEE, per germline. Losses at the gene ends were 3 bases for V and 6 bases for J; bases not matched to a gene: 20. CDR3 in DNA: TGTGCCAGCAGCTCGGGCCTGCTGGTTTTAGGGGGCAGCAAGACCCAGTACTTC. This codes for CASSSGLLVLGGSKTQYF.

The chain recombines TRBV7-9 with TRBJ2-7; possibly TRBD2 for D (6 bases). Germline assignment: CDR1 SEHNR and CDR2 FQNEAQ (reference sequence). The length of the CDR3 is 16 residues. The V end was cut by 5 bases, the J end by 1 base, with 18 bases between. The CDR3 here is CASSQIRLGRSYEQYF. The DNA for the CDR3 is TGTGCCAGCAGCCAAATACGGCTAGGGAGGTCCTACGAGCAGTACTTC.

This clone has only one observation. This rearrangement joins TRBV19 to TRBJ2-7; 11 bases align to TRBD1. With 5 bases clipped from V and 6 bases from J, the junction kept 6 bases outside the gene matches. Germline values: CDR1 LNHDA, CDR2 SQIVND (reference sequence). The CDR3 is made up of 14 amino acids. The CDR3 sequence: CASSAGTGGFEQYF. DNA for the CDR3: TGTGCCAGTAGTGCCGGGACAGGGGGTTTCGAGCAGTACTTC.

The CDR3 DNA reads TGCGCCAGCAGCCTCTACTCGCGGGGGACCTACAATGAGCAGTTCTTC. Translated: CASSLYSRGTYNEQFF. The genes are TRBV4-3 and TRBJ2-1; the match to TRBD2 covers 7 bases. In germline, CDR1 is LGHNA, CDR2 YSLEER. This CDR3 region has 16 residues. V lost 4 bases, J lost 2 bases, and 8 bases stayed unmatched.

The J gene is TRBJ2-3, the V gene TRBV18; TRBD1 matches 10 bases. CDR1 and CDR2 from the germline V gene are KGHSH and LQKENI. V shed 5 bases and J 2 bases; nucleotides not matched to a gene: 10. This CDR3 has 17 residues. This chain's CDR3 is CASSTRTGGPTTDTQYF. The CDR3 DNA sequence: TGTGCCAGCTCAACCCGGACAGGGGGGCCAACCACAGATACGCAGTATTTT.

This sequence joins TRBV9 and TRBJ2-7; 13 bases align to TRBD2. V was pared by 0 bases and J by 3 bases, with 3 bases of the junction left unmatched. This CDR3 has 16 amino acids. The germline gives CDR1 SGDLS, CDR2 YYNGEE. In DNA form, the CDR3 reads TGTGCCAGCAGCGTAGGGGGGACTAGCGGGAACTACGAGCAGTACTTC. This sequence encodes CASSVGGTSGNYEQYF. The full variable domain, rest sourced from reference TRBV9 and TRBJ2-7, is DSGVTQTPKHLITATGQRVTLRCSPRSGDLSVYWYQQSLDQGLQFLIQYYNGEERAKGNILERFSAQQFPDLHSELNLSSLELGDSALYFCASSVGGTSGNYEQYFGPGTRLTVT.

The chain has TRBV2 and TRBJ1-2, with 8 bases aligning to TRBD1. This CDR3 region has 13 residues. Germline V gene sequence: CDR1 SNHLY, CDR2 FYNNEI. The ends lost 6 bases at V and 4 bases at J; junction bases unmatched: 4. The CDR3 loop reads CASRVRGPYGYTF. CDR3 sequence (DNA): TGTGCCAGCAGGGTCAGGGGGCCCTATGGCTACACCTTC.

The chain employs TRBV7-2 and TRBJ2-5; D perhaps matches TRBD1 (6 bases). Germline CDR1 SGHTA, CDR2 FQGNSA. Deletions cut 3 bases from V and 2 bases from J, with 10 bases between. This CDR3 comprises 14 residues. CDR3 residues: CASSFWQGQETQYF. In DNA form, the CDR3 reads TGTGCCAGCAGCTTTTGGCAGGGGCAAGAGACCCAGTACTTC.

The chain carries TRBV6-5 and TRBJ2-3; 9 positions agree with TRBD2. Unmatched junction bases numbered 8, after V lost 0 bases and J lost 7 bases. Germline CDR1 MNHEY, CDR2 SVGAGI. The CDR3 extends over 16 amino acids. The CDR3 reads CASSYSRLAGMNTQYF. CDR3 nucleotide sequence: TGTGCCAGCAGTTACTCCAGGCTAGCGGGAATGAATACGCAGTATTTT.

This clone has more than one count but fewer than ten. V is TRBV28 and J is TRBJ1-5; D gene unclear. CDR3 size: 15 residues. Trimming took 2 bases from V and 0 from J, leaving 8 bases between them. Germline V gives CDR1 MDHEN, CDR2 SYDVKM. CDR3 in DNA: TGTGCCAGCAGTTTAATCGGGGATAGCAATCAGCCCCAGCATTTT. Translated: CASSLIGDSNQPQHF.

This clone occurred many times. The rearrangement uses TRBV4-3 and TRBJ1-6, with 9 bases identical to TRBD1. From germline, CDR1 is LGHNA and CDR2 YSLEER. The CDR3 runs to 16 residues. V lost 0 bases, J lost 10 bases, and 7 bases stayed unmatched. In DNA, the CDR3 is TGCGCCAGCAGCCAAGAGACCGGGACAGGGTACTCACCCCTCCACTTT. Translation gives CASSQETGTGYSPLHF.